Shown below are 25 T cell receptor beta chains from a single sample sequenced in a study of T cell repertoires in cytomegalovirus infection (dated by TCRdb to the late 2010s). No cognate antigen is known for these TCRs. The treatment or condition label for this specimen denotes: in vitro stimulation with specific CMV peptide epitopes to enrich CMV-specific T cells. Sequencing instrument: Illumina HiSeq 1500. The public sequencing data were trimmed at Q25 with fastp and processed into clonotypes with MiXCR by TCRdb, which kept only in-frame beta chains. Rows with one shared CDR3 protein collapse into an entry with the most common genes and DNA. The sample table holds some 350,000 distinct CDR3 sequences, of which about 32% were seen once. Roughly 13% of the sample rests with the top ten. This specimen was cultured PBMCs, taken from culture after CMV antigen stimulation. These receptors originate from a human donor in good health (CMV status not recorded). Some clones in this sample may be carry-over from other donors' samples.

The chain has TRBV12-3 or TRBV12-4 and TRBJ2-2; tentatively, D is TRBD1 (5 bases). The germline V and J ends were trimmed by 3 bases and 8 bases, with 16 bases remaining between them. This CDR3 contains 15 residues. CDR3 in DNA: TGTGCCAGCAGTTTTTCAGGCGGCCACAGGGGGGAGCTGTTTTTT. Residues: CASSFSGGHRGELFF.

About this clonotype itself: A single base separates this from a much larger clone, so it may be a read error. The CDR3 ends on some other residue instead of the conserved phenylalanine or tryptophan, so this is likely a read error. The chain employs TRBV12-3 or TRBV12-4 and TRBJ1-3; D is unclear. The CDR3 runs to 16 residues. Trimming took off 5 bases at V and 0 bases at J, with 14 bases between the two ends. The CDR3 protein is CASSPTPKNSGNTIYL. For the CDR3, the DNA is TGTGCCAGCAGTCCGACCCCGAAGAACTCTGGAAACACCATATATCTT.

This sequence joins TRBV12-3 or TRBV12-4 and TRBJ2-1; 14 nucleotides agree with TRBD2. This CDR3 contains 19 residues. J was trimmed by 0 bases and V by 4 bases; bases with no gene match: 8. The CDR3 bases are TGTGCCAGCAGTTCGCCGGGACTAGCGGGAGCTAGCTCCTACAATGAGCAGTTCTTC. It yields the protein CASSSPGLAGASSYNEQFF.

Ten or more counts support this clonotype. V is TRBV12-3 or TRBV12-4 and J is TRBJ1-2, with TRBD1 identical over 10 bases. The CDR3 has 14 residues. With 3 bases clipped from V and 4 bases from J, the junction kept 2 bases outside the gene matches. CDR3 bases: TGTGCCAGCAGTTTGACAGGGGGCGGCTATGGCTACACCTTC. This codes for CASSLTGGGYGYTF.

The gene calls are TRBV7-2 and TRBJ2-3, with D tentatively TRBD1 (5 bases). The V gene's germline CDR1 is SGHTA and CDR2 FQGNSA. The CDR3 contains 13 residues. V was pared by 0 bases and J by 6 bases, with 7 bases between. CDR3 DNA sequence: TGTGCCAGCAGCTTAGCGGGGCGGGATACGCAGTATTTT. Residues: CASSLAGRDTQYF. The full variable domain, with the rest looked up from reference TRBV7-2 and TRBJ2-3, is GAGVSQSPSNKVTEKGKDVELRCDPISGHTALYWYRQSLGQGLEFLIYFQGNSAPDKSGLPSDRFSAERTGGSVSTLTIQRTQQEDSAVYLCASSLAGRDTQYFGPGTRLTVL.

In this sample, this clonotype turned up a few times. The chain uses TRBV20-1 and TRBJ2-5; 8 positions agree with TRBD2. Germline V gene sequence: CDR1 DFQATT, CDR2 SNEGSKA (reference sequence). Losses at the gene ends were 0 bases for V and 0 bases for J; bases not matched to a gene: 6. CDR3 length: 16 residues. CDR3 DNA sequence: TGCAGTGCTAGAGATCTACAGCGGGGGTACCAAGAGACCCAGTACTTC. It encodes CSARDLQRGYQETQYF.

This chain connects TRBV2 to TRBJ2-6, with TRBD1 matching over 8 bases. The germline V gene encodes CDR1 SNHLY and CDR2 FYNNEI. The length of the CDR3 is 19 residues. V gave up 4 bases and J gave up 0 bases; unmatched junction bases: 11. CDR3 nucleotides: TGTGCCAGCAGTGCAGGAATCGGGACAGGTAGCTCTGGGGCCAACGTCCTGACTTTC. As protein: CASSAGIGTGSSGANVLTF. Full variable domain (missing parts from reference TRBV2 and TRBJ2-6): EPEVTQTPSHQVTQMGQEVILRCVPISNHLYFYWYRQILGQKVEFLVSFYNNEISEKSEIFDDQFSVERPDGSNFTLKIRSTKLEDSAMYFCASSAGIGTGSSGANVLTFGAGSRLTVL.

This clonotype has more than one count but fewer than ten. The CDR3 sequence: CARTHGDCSYEQYV. The CDR3 DNA is TGTGCCAGAACCCATGGGGACTGCTCCTACGAGCAGTACGTC. The chain carries TRBV19 and TRBJ2-7; weak D call: TRBD2 (6 bases). V was clipped by 9 bases and J by 0 bases, with 15 bases between them. The CDR3 loop spans 14 amino acids. The germline CDR1 and CDR2 sequences are LNHDA and SQIVND (reference sequence).

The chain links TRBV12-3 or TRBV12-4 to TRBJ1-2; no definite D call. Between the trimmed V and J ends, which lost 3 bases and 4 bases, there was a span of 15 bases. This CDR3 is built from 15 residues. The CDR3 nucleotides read TGTGCCAGCAGTTTCGCGGGCCATCCCCCCTATGGCTACACCTTC. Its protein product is CASSFAGHPPYGYTF.

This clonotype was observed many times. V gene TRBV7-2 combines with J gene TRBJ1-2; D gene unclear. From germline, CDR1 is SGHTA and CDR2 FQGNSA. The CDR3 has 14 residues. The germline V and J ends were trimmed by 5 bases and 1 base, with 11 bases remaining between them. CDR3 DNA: TGTGCCAGCAGCCCCTCGATGGGTAACTATGGCTACACCTTC. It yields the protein CASSPSMGNYGYTF.

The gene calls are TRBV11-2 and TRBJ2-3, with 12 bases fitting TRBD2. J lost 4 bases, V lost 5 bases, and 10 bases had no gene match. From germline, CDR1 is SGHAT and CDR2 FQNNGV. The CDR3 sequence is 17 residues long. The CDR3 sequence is CASSDRLAGDVPDTQYF. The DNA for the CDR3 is TGTGCCAGCAGCGACAGACTAGCGGGAGATGTTCCAGATACGCAGTATTTT. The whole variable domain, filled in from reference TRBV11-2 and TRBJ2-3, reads EAGVAQSPRYKIIEKRQSVAFWCNPISGHATLYWYQQILGQGPKLLIQFQNNGVVDDSQLPKDRFSAERLKGVDSTLKIQPAKLEDSAVYLCASSDRLAGDVPDTQYFGPGTRLTVL.

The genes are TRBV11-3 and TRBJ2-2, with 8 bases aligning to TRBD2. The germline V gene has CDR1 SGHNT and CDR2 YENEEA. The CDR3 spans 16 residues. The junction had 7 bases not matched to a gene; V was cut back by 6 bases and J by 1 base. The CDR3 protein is CASSFGLAGNTGELFF. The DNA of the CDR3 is TGTGCCAGCAGTTTCGGGCTAGCGGGGAACACCGGGGAGCTGTTTTTT.

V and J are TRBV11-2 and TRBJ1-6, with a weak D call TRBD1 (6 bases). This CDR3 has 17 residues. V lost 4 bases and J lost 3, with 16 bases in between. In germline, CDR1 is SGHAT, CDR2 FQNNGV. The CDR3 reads CASSSDSLLNYNSPLHF. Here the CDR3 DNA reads TGTGCCAGCAGCTCGGACAGCCTCCTTAACTATAATTCACCCCTCCACTTT. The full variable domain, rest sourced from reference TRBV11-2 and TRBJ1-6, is EAGVAQSPRYKIIEKRQSVAFWCNPISGHATLYWYQQILGQGPKLLIQFQNNGVVDDSQLPKDRFSAERLKGVDSTLKIQPAKLEDSAVYLCASSSDSLLNYNSPLHFGNGTRLTVT.

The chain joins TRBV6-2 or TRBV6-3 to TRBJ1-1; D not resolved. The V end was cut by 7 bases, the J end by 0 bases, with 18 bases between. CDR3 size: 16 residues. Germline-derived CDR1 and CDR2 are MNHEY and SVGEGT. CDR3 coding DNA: TGTGCCAGCATGTTAAGCGGCGGGATCTTGAACACTGAAGCTTTCTTT. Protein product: CASMLSGGILNTEAFF.

The CDR3 bases are TGTGCCAGCAGCGATGAGCTCGAGACATCGAATTCACCCCTCCACTTT. As protein: CASSDELETSNSPLHF. The chain combines TRBV7-9 with TRBJ1-6; D ambiguous. V gave up 5 bases and J gave up 7 bases, with 18 bases separating them. Germline CDR1 and CDR2: SEHNR and FQNEAQ (reference sequence). This CDR3 comprises 16 residues.

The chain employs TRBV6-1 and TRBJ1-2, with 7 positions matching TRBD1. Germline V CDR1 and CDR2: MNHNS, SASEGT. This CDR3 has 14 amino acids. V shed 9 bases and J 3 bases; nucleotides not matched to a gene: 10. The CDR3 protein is CASAKLDRDYGYTF. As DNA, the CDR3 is TGTGCCAGTGCAAAGCTAGACAGGGACTATGGCTACACCTTC.

The chain's CDR3 is CASSILGAGLILNSNQPQHF. The CDR3 DNA reads as TGTGCCAGTAGTATTCTCGGAGCAGGGCTTATACTTAATAGCAATCAGCCCCAGCATTTT. The V gene is TRBV19, the J gene TRBJ1-5; a possible D gene is TRBD1 (5 bases). The CDR3 is 20 amino acids. The germline CDR1 and CDR2 sequences are LNHDA and SQIVND (reference sequence). V shed 3 bases and J shed 0 bases, with 24 bases lying between them.

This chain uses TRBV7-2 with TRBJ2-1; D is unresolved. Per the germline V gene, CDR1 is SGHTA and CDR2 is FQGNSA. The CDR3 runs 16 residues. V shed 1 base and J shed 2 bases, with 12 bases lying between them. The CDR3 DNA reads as TGTGCCAGCAGCTTAGAGGCGACCCGCACCTACAATGAGCAGTTCTTC. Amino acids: CASSLEATRTYNEQFF.

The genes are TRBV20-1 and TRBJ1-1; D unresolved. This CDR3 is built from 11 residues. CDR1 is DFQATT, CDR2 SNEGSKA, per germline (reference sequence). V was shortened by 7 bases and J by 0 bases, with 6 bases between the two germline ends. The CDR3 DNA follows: TGCAGTGTGGTCGTGAACACTGAAGCTTTCTTT. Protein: CSVVVNTEAFF.

The CDR3 sequence: CASSPPPGNTDTQYF. The CDR3 nucleotides are TGTGCCAGCAGCCCCCCGCCGGGAAACACAGATACGCAGTATTTT. This chain uses TRBV12-3 or TRBV12-4 with TRBJ2-3, with D maybe TRBD2 (5 bases). This CDR3 comprises 15 residues. V gave up 6 bases and J gave up 2 bases, with 15 bases separating them.

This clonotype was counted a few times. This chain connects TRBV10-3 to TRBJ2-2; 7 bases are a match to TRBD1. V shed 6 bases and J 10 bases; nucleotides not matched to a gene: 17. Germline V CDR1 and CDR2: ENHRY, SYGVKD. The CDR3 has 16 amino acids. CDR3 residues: CAIRNKITGQVVELFF. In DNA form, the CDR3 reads TGTGCCATCAGAAATAAAATAACCGGACAGGTTGTGGAGCTGTTTTTT.

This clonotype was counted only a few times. Written as DNA, the CDR3 is TGTGCCACCAGTAATCCGGGGCCTTACAATGAGCAGTTCTTC. Protein product: CATSNPGPYNEQFF. V is TRBV24-1 and J is TRBJ2-1; D could derive from TRBD1 or TRBD2 (5 bases each). Trimming removed 6 bases from V and 4 bases from J, with 12 bases in between. Germline loops: CDR1 KGHDR, CDR2 SFDVKD. The CDR3 runs to 14 residues.

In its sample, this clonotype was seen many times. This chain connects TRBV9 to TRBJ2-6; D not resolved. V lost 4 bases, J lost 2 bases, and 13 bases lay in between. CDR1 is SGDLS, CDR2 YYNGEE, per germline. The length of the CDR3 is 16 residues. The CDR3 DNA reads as TGTGCCAGCAGCCCAGGTCTTGTTGCTGGGGCCAACGTCCTGACTTTC. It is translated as CASSPGLVAGANVLTF. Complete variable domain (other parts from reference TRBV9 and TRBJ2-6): DSGVTQTPKHLITATGQRVTLRCSPRSGDLSVYWYQQSLDQGLQFLIQYYNGEERAKGNILERFSAQQFPDLHSELNLSSLELGDSALYFCASSPGLVAGANVLTFGAGSRLTVL.

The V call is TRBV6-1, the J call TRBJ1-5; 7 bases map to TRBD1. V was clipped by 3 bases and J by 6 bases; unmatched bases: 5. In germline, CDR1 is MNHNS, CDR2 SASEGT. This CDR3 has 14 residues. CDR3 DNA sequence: TGTGCCAGCAGTGACCAGGGGGACGGTCAGCCCCAGCATTTT. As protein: CASSDQGDGQPQHF.

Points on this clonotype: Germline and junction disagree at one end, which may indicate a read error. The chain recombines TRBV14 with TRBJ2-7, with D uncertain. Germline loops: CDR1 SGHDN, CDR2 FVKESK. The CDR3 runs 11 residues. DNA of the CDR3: TGTGTCAGCTCAAGCTCCTACGAGCAGTACTTC. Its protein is CVSSSSYEQYF.